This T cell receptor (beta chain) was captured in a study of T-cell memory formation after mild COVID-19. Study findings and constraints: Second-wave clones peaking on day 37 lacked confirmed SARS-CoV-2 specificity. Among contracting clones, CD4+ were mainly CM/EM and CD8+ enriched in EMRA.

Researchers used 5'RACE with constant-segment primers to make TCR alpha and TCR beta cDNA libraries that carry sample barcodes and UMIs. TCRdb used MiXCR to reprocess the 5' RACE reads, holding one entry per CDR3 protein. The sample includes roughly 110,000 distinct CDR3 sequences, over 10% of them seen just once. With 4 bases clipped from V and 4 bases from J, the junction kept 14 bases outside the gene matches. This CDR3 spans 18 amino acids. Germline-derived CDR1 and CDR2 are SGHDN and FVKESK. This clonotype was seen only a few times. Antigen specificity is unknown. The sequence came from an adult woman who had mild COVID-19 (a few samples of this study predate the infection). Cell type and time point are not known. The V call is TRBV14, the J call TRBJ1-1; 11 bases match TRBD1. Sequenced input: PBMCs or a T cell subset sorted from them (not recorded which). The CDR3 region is CASSRTGGEIIGVTEAFF. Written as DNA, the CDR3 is TGTGCCAGCAGCCGGACAGGGGGCGAAATTATAGGAGTCACTGAAGCTTTCTTT.